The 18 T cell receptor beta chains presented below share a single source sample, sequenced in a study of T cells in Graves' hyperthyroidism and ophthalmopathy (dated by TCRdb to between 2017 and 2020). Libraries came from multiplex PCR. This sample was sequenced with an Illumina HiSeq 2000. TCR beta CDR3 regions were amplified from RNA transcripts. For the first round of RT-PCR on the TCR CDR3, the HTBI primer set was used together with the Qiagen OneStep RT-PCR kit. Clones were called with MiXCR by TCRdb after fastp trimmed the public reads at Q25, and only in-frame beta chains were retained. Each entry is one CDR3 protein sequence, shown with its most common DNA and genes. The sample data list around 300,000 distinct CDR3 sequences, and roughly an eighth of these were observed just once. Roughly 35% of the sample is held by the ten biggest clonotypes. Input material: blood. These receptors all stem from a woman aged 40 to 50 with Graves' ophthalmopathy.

The CDR3 coding sequence is TGTGCCAGTAGTATCGAGGGGCGCCGCGTAACCGGGGAGCTGTTTTTT. Protein: CASSIEGRRVTGELFF. The V and J genes are TRBV19 and TRBJ2-2, with D perhaps given as TRBD1 or TRBD2 (5 bases each). V lost 3 bases and J lost 5, with 16 bases in between. This CDR3 comprises 16 residues. In germline, CDR1 is LNHDA, CDR2 SQIVND (reference sequence).

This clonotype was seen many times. CDR3 residues: CASSLRASYDPNTEAFF. CDR3 bases: TGTGCCAGCAGCTTGCGGGCGTCATATGATCCGAACACTGAAGCTTTCTTT. The chain combines TRBV7-8 with TRBJ1-1; unclear D gene. This CDR3 comprises 17 residues. Germline CDR1 is SGHVS and CDR2 is FQNEAQ. The V end was cut by 3 bases, the J end by 1 base, with 18 bases between.

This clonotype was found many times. The CDR3 bases are TGCAGTGCTAAAGGGACAGGGCGCGACGTTCCAACTAATGAAAAACTGTTTTTT. It specifies CSAKGTGRDVPTNEKLFF. This chain joins TRBV20-1 and TRBJ1-4; 9 nucleotides line up with TRBD1. V dropped 4 bases and J dropped 0; count of bases not matched to a gene: 12. The CDR3 length is 18 residues. In germline, CDR1 is DFQATT, CDR2 SNEGSKA (reference sequence).

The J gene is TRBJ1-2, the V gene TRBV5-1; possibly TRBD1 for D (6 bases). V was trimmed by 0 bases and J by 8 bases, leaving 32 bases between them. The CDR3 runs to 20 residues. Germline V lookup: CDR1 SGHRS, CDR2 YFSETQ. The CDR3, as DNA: TGCGCCAGCAGCTTGGGACAGGACAACTTTCTTATTGGGACTATGGAGGGCTACACCTTC. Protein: CASSLGQDNFLIGTMEGYTF.

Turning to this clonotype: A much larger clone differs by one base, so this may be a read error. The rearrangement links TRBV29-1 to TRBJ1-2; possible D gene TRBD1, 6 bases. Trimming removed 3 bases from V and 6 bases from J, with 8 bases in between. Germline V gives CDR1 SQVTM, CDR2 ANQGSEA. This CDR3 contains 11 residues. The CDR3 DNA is TGCAGCGTTGAGAGACAGGATGGCTACACCTTC. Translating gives CSVERQDGYTF.

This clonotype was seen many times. The CDR3 spells CASSEWGNEQFF. Here the CDR3 DNA reads TGTGCCAGCAGTGAATGGGGGAATGAGCAGTTCTTC. The chain carries TRBV2 and TRBJ2-1; either TRBD1 or TRBD2 may supply D (5 bases each). V dropped 2 bases and J dropped 7 bases, with 6 bases sitting between them. The length of the CDR3 is 12 residues. The V gene's germline CDR1 is SNHLY and CDR2 FYNNEI.

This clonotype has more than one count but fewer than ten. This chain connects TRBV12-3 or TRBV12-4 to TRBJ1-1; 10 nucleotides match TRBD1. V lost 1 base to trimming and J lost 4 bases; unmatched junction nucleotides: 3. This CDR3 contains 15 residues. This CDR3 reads CASSLGTGGSTEAFF. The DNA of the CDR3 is TGTGCCAGCAGTTTAGGGACAGGGGGGAGCACTGAAGCTTTCTTT.

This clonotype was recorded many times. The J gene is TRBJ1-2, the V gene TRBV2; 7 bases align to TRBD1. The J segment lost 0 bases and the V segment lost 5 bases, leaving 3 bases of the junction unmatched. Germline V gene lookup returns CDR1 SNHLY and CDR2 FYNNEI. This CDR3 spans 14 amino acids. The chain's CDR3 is CASSPQGANYGYTF. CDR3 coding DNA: TGTGCCAGCAGTCCCCAGGGGGCTAACTATGGCTACACCTTC.

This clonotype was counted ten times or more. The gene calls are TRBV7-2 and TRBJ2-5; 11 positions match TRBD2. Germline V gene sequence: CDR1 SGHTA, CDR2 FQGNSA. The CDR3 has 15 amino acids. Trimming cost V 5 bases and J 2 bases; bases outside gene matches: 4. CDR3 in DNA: TGTGCCAGCAGCCGAAGGACTAGCGGGCAAGAGACCCAGTACTTC. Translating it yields CASSRRTSGQETQYF.

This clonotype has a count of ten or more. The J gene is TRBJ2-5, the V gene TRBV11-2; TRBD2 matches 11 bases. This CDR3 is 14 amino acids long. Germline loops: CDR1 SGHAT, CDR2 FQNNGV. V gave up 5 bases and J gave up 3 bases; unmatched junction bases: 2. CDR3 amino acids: CASSPLAGEETQYF. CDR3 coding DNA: TGTGCCAGCAGCCCACTAGCGGGAGAAGAGACCCAGTACTTC.

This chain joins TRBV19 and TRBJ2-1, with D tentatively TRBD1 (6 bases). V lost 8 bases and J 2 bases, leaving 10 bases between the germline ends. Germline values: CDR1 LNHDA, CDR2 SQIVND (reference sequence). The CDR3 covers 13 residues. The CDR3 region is CASGQTTYNEQFF. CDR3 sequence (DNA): TGTGCCAGTGGACAGACCACCTACAATGAGCAGTTCTTC.

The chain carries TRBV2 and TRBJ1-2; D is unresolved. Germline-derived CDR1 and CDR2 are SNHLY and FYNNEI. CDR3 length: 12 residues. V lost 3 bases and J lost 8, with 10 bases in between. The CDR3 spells CASSDGSGGYTF. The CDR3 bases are TGTGCCAGCAGTGACGGGTCCGGAGGCTACACCTTC.

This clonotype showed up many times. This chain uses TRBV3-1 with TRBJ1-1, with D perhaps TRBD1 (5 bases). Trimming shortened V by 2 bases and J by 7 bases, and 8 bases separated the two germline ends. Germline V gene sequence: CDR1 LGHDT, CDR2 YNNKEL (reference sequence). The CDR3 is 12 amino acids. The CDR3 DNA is TGTGCCAGCAGCCAACAGACAGATGAAGCTTTCTTT. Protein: CASSQQTDEAFF.

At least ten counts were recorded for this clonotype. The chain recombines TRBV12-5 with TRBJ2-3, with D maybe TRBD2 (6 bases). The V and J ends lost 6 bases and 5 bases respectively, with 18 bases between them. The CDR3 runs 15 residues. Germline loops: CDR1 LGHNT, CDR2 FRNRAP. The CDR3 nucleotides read TGTGCTAGTGGCCGGGGACTCACGAATATAGATACGCAGTATTTT. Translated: CASGRGLTNIDTQYF.

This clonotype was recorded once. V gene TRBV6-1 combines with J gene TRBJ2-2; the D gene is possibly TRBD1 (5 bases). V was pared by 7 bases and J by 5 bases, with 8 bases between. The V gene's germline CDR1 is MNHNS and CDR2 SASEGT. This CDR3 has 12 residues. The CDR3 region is CASKRGTGELFF. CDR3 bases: TGTGCCAGCAAAAGGGGAACCGGGGAGCTGTTTTTT.

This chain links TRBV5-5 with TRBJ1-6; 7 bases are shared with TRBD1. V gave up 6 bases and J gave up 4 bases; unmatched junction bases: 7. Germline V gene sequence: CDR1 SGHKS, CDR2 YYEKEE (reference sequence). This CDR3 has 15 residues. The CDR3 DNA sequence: TGTGCCAGCAACCCCACAGGGGTTTATAATTCACCCCTCCACTTT. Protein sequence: CASNPTGVYNSPLHF.

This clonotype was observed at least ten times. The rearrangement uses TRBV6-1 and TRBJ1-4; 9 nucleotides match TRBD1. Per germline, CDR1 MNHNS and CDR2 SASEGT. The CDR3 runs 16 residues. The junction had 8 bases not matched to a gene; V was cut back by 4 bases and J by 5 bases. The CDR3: CASSVMGQGGNEKLFF. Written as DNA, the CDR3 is TGTGCCAGCAGTGTTATGGGACAGGGAGGGAATGAAAAACTGTTTTTT.

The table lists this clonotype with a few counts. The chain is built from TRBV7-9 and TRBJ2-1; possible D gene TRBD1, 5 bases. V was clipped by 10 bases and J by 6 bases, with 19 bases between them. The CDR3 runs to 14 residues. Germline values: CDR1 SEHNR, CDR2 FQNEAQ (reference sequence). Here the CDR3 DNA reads TGTGCCACCGTAGACTTCAGGGTCCGCAATGAGCAGTTCTTC. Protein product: CATVDFRVRNEQFF. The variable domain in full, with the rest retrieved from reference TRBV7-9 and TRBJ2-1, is DTGVSQNPRHKITKRGQNVTFRCDPISEHNRLYWYRQTLGQGPEFLTYFQNEAQLEKSRLLSDRFSAERPKGSFSTLEIQRTEQGDSAMYLCATVDFRVRNEQFFGPGTRLTVL.